Listed below are T cell receptor beta chains from one sample, sequenced in a study of shared clonotypes between healthy human individuals. Produced via immunoSEQ multiplex PCR; TCRdb's table is partial and in-frame only. The sample carries about 360,000 clones, 73% recorded once. The sequencing sample was made of memory CD4+ T cells sorted from blood. These receptors were taken from a man in his thirties or forties in good health. The CDR3 runs from the conserved cysteine through the conserved F or W. The D gene is left open where the match is weak. Only part of the rows carry a size: once, few, many, or a class if the clone is expanded.

TRBJ2-1 TRBV5-1 . . CASSLRLDQPYNEQFF TGCGCCAGCAGCTTGCGGCTAGACCAGCCCTACAATGAGCAGTTCTTC
TRBJ2-5 TRBV5-4 . . CASSPFGGETQYF TGTGCCAGCAGTCCTTTTGGGGGAGAGACCCAGTACTTC
TRBJ1-5 TRBV14 few . CASSQARTVSNQPQHF TGTGCCAGCAGCCAAGCAAGGACAGTGAGCAATCAGCCCCAGCATTTT
TRBJ1-2 TRBV15 . . CATSTRGEGRYTF TGTGCCACCAGCACGCGGGGGGAAGGACGCTACACCTTC
TRBJ2-1 TRBV12-2 . . CASHLRLARYSNEQFF TGTGCAAGTCACCTCCGACTAGCGCGTTATTCCAATGAGCAGTTCTTC
TRBJ2-5 TRBV4-1 . TRBD1 CASSQMGQGSMQETQYF TGCGCCAGCAGCCAAATGGGACAGGGAAGTATGCAAGAGACCCAGTACTTC
TRBJ1-4 TRBV20-1 once . CSARSREKLFF TGCAGTGCTAGAAGTCGGGAAAAACTGTTTTTT
TRBJ2-7 TRBV2 . . CASSENREPSYEQYF TGTGCCAGCAGTGAAAATCGAGAGCCCTCCTACGAGCAGTACTTC
TRBJ2-5 TRBV5-1 . . CASSLFRGSGETQYF TGCGCCAGCAGCTTGTTTAGGGGGTCGGGGGAGACCCAGTACTTC
TRBJ1-1 TRBV4-3 . . CASSQSGGTETFF TGCGCCAGCAGCCAATCAGGCGGCACTGAAACTTTCTTT
TRBJ1-2 TRBV7-2 . . CASSLVTDTYGYTF TGTGCCAGCAGCTTAGTGACCGACACCTATGGCTACACCTTC
TRBJ2-3 TRBV10-1 . TRBD2 CASSDRLAGGKTSPDTQYF TGCGCCAGCAGTGATAGACTAGCGGGAGGCAAAACATCCCCAGATACGCAGTATTTT
TRBJ2-7 TRBV28 . . CASSPTPNIYEQYF TGTGCCAGCAGTCCCACACCAAACATCTACGAGCAGTACTTC
TRBJ2-1 TRBV4-1 . TRBD1 CASRGGIRDREGYEQFF TGCGCCAGCAGGGGGGGGATCCGGGACAGGGAAGGCTATGAGCAGTTCTTC
TRBJ1-1 TRBV6-6 few . CASSYSGASTEAFF TGTGCCAGCAGTTACTCAGGGGCGAGCACTGAAGCTTTCTTT